Sequencing of this T cell receptor (beta chain) was carried out in a study of cytomegalovirus exposure and HLA in healthy donors. The length of the CDR3 is 15 residues. Trimming took 4 bases from V and 1 from J; bases not matched to a gene: 6. Germline V CDR1 and CDR2: MGHRA, YSYEKL. PCR employed 60 Vbeta and 13 Jbeta primers. Libraries were prepared by immunoSEQ multiplex PCR; TCRdb keeps only in-frame clonotypes and omits some of them. The sample holds some 180,000 clones, 65% to 85% seen once. The chain recombines TRBV4-1 with TRBJ1-1, with 7 bases identical to TRBD1. What was sequenced was PBMCs. This clonotype was sampled from a female donor in good health and CMV-seronegative. The CDR3 loop reads CASSLRQGPNTEAFF. CDR3 DNA sequence: TGCGCCAGCAGCCTCCGACAGGGACCGAACACTGAAGCTTTCTTT.